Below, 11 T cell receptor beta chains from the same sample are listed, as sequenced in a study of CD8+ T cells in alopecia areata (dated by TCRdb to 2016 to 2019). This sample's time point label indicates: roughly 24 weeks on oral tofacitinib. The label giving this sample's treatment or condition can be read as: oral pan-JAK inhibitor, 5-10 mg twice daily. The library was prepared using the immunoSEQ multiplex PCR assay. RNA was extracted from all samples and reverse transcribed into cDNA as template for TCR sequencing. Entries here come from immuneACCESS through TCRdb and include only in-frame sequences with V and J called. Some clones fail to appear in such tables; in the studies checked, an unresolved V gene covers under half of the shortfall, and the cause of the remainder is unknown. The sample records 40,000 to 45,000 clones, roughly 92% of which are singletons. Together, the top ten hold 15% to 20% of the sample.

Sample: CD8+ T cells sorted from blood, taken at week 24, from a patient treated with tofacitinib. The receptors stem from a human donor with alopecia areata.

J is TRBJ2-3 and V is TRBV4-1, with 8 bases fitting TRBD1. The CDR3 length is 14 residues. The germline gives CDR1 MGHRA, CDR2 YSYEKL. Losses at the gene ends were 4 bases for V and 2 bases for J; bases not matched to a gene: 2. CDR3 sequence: CASSPGGYTDTQYF. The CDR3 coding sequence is TGCGCCAGCAGCCCAGGGGGCTACACAGATACGCAGTATTTT.

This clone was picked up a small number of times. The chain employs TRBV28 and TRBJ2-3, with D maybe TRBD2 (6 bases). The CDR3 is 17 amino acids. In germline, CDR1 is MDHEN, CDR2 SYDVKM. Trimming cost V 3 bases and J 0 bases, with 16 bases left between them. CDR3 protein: CASSFSSVGTSTDTQYF. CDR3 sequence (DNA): TGTGCCAGCAGTTTCTCATCTGTCGGGACTAGCACAGATACGCAGTATTTT.

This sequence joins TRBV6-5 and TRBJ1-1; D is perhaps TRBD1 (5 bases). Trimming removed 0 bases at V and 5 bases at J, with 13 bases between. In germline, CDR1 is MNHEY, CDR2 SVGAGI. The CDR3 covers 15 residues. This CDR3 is CASSYSAGSGTEAFF. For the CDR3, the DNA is TGTGCCAGCAGTTACTCTGCAGGGTCGGGTACTGAAGCTTTCTTT.

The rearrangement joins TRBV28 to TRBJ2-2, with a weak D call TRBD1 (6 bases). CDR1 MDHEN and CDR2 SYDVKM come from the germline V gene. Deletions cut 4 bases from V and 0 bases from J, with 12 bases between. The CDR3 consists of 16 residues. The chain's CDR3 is CASSSGQRANTGELFF. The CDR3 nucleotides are TGTGCCAGCAGTTCGGGACAACGAGCGAACACCGGGGAGCTGTTTTTT.

The DNA for the CDR3 is TGTGCCAGCAGCCCTCTAGCGGGGGCCAGCTACGAGCAGTACTTC. As protein: CASSPLAGASYEQYF. The chain couples TRBV7-2 to TRBJ2-7, with 10 bases lining up with TRBD2. Germline CDR1 SGHTA, CDR2 FQGNSA. V was pared by 5 bases and J by 3 bases, with 7 bases of the junction left unmatched. This CDR3 is 15 amino acids long.

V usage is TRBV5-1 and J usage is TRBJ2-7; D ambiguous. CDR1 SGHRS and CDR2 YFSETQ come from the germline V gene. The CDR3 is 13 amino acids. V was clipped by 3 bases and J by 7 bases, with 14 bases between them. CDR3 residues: CASSSSTEGEQYF. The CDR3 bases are TGCGCCAGCAGCTCGTCGACGGAAGGAGAGCAGTACTTC.

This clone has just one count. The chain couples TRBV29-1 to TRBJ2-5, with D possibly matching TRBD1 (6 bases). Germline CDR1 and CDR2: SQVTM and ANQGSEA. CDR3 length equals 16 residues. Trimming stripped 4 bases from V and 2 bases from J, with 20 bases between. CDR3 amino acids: CSVARTEQGAQETQYF. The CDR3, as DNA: TGCAGCGTTGCCCGGACGGAACAGGGAGCTCAAGAGACCCAGTACTTC.

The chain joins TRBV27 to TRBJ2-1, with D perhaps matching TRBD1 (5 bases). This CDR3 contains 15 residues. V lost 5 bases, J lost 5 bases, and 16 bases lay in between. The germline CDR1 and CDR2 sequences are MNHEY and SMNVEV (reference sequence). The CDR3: CASSPLTVPNNEQFF. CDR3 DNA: TGTGCCAGCAGTCCGCTGACAGTGCCCAACAATGAGCAGTTCTTC.

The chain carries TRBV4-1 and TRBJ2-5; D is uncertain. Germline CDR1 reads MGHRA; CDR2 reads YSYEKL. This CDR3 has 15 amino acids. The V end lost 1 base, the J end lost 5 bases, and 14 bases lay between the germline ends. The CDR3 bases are TGCGCCAGCAGCCAAGGGTACCAGTGGCGGGAGACCCAGTACTTC. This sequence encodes CASSQGYQWRETQYF.

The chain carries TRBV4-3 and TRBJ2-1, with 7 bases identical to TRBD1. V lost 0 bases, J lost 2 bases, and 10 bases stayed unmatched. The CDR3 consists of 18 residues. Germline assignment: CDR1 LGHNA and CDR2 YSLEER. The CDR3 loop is CASSQDGGGQITYNEQFF. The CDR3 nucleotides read TGCGCCAGCAGCCAAGATGGTGGGGGACAGATAACCTACAATGAGCAGTTCTTC.

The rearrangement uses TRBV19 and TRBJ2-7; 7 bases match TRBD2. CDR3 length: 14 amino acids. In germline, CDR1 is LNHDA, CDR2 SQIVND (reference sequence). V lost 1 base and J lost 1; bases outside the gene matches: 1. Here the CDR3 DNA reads TGTGCCAGTAGTATAGGCGGGGGATCCTACGAGCAGTACTTC. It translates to CASSIGGGSYEQYF.